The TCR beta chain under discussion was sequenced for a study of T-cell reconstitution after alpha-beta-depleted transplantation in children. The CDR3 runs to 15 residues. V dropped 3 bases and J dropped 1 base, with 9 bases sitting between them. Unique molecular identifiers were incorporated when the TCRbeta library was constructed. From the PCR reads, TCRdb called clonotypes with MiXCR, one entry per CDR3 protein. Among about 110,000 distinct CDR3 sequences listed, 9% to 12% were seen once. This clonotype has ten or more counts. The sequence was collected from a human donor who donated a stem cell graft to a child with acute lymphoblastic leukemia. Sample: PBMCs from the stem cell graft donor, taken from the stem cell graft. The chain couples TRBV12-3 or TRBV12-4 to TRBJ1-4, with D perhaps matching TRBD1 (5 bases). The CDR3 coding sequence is TGTGCCAGCAGTTTCGGTACAGGAACTAATGAAAAACTGTTTTTT. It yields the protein CASSFGTGTNEKLFF.